The 12 T cell receptor beta chains below were found in one sample sequenced in a study of immune cell composition in non-small cell lung cancer. Some clones are missing from TCRdb's copy, which holds only in-frame ones; the method was immunoSEQ multiplex PCR. The top ten hold around 7% of the sample, which has a few thousand clones, 78% seen once. Sequencing was done on a sample of lung tumor tissue. The receptors were gathered from a human donor with non-small cell lung cancer.

The V call is TRBV18, the J call TRBJ2-1; 7 bases line up with TRBD2. The CDR3 is made up of 16 amino acids. The V gene's germline CDR1 is KGHSH and CDR2 LQKENI. The ends lost 3 bases at V and 5 bases at J; junction bases unmatched: 10. CDR3 amino acids: CASSPRLADQNNEQFF. CDR3 DNA: TGTGCCAGCTCACCGCGTCTAGCGGACCAAAACAATGAGCAGTTCTTC.

This chain links TRBV7-2 with TRBJ2-3; D gene ambiguous. The germline CDR1 and CDR2 sequences are SGHTA and FQGNSA. The length of the CDR3 is 13 residues. The V and J ends lost 1 base and 3 bases respectively, with 5 bases between them. The CDR3 DNA sequence: TGTGCCAGCAGCTTAGTCGGTACAGATACGCAGTATTTT. Translated: CASSLVGTDTQYF.

The genes are TRBV30 and TRBJ2-1; D may be TRBD2 (6 bases). This CDR3 has 14 residues. In germline, CDR1 is GTSNPN, CDR2 SVGIG (reference sequence). Trimming stripped 5 bases from V and 4 bases from J, with 15 bases between. CDR3 bases: TGTGCCTGGTCCCGGGACTCCCGATACAATGAGCAGTTCTTC. It yields the protein CAWSRDSRYNEQFF.

This clone appeared a few times. The rearrangement uses TRBV10-3 and TRBJ2-1; 12 nucleotides match TRBD2. Unmatched junction bases numbered 3, after V lost 0 bases and J lost 6 bases. In germline, CDR1 is ENHRY, CDR2 SYGVKD. The CDR3 covers 16 residues. CDR3 region: CAISESLTSGSNEQFF. CDR3 bases: TGTGCCATCAGTGAGTCGCTGACTAGCGGGAGCAATGAGCAGTTCTTC.

Only a few counts were recorded for this clone. An end of the junction differs from the germline gene, which may be a read error. V is TRBV6-5 and J is TRBJ2-7; 11 bases align to TRBD1. This CDR3 region has 11 residues. Germline V gene sequence: CDR1 MNHEY, CDR2 SVGAGI. The CDR3 DNA reads as TGTGCCAGCGGGACAGGGGGACGGGAAAACTTC. Protein sequence: CASGTGGRENF.

This chain's CDR3 is CARKLRFTEAFF. CDR3 DNA sequence: TGTGCCAGGAAACTGAGGTTCACTGAAGCTTTCTTT. J is TRBJ1-1 and V is TRBV19; D is unresolved. Trimming stripped 9 bases from V and 4 bases from J, with 12 bases between. Germline assignment: CDR1 LNHDA and CDR2 SQIVND (reference sequence). The CDR3 sequence is 12 residues long.

This clone has only one observation. The rearrangement links TRBV28 to TRBJ1-1, with a tentative D call TRBD1 (5 bases). Germline V gene sequence: CDR1 MDHEN, CDR2 SYDVKM. The CDR3 has 16 residues. The V end lost 8 bases, the J end lost 1 base, and 20 bases lay between the germline ends. CDR3 in amino acids: CASGRLGQDKNTEAFF. The CDR3 coding sequence is TGTGCCAGCGGACGATTAGGGCAGGACAAGAACACTGAAGCTTTCTTT.

This chain uses TRBV5-1 with TRBJ2-1; tentative D call: TRBD1 (6 bases). The CDR3 spans 15 residues. Germline V gene lookup returns CDR1 SGHRS and CDR2 YFSETQ. V gave up 1 base and J gave up 4 bases, with 12 bases separating them. CDR3 in DNA: TGCGCCAGCAGCTTGCCTAAAACAGGGTACAATGAGCAGTTCTTC. Its translation: CASSLPKTGYNEQFF. Full variable domain (outside the CDR3, taken from reference TRBV5-1 and TRBJ2-1): KAGVTQTPRYLIKTRGQQVTLSCSPISGHRSVSWYQQTPGQGLQFLFEYFSETQRNKGNFPGRFSGRQFSNSRSEMNVSTLELGDSALYLCASSLPKTGYNEQFFGPGTRLTVL.

This clone was observed a few times. The chain recombines TRBV10-3 with TRBJ2-1, with 7 positions matching TRBD1. Germline V CDR1 and CDR2: ENHRY, SYGVKD. Trimming took 6 bases from V and 0 from J; bases not matched to a gene: 8. CDR3 size: 16 residues. The CDR3 protein is CAIREQGPSSYNEQFF. For the CDR3, the DNA is TGTGCCATCAGGGAACAGGGGCCGAGCTCCTACAATGAGCAGTTCTTC.

This chain uses TRBV29-1 with TRBJ2-7, with D maybe TRBD2 (5 bases). With 6 bases removed from V and 4 bases from J, the gap between germline ends came to 13 bases. The V gene's germline CDR1 is SQVTM and CDR2 ANQGSEA. The CDR3 consists of 12 residues. The CDR3 protein is CSVEEASYEQYF. CDR3 bases: TGCAGCGTAGAGGAGGCCAGTTACGAGCAGTACTTC.

This clone was counted only a few times. The chain is built from TRBV30 and TRBJ2-5, with a possible D match to TRBD2 (5 bases). Trimming removed 0 bases from V and 2 bases from J, with 19 bases in between. Per the germline V gene, CDR1 is GTSNPN and CDR2 is SVGIG (reference sequence). The CDR3 has 17 residues. The CDR3 DNA sequence: TGTGCCTGGAGTGTCTTGGCTAGCCCCAAAAGTCAAGAGACCCAGTACTTC. It specifies CAWSVLASPKSQETQYF.

The rearrangement joins TRBV29-1 to TRBJ2-5; D unresolved. Germline CDR1 is SQVTM and CDR2 is ANQGSEA. Trimming cost V 4 bases and J 5 bases, with 14 bases left between them. There are 13 residues in the CDR3. CDR3: CSVGGGFGETQYF. The CDR3 coding sequence is TGCAGCGTTGGAGGTGGGTTCGGGGAGACCCAGTACTTC.